These 25 T cell receptor beta chains were sequenced from one sample in a study of CD8 T cells in Susac syndrome. Roughly 0.5 to 1 ug RNA was reverse transcribed with random hexamers. TCRdb reprocessed the immunoSEQ multiplex PCR reads via MiXCR and lists one record per CDR3 protein. The sample yields some 160,000 distinct CDR3 sequences, just over 90% seen once. Sequences were obtained from CD4+ T cells from PBMCs. These receptors were taken from a human donor in good health.

V and J are TRBV6-6 and TRBJ1-2; weak D call: TRBD1 (6 bases). The CDR3 totals 13 residues. Trimming left V 5 bases short and J 7 bases short, with 14 bases between. From germline, CDR1 is MNHNY and CDR2 SVGAGI (reference sequence). CDR3 in DNA: TGTGCCAGCAGTCGCGAGGGGGTTCGTGGCTACACCTTC. As protein: CASSREGVRGYTF.

This clonotype is a singleton in its sample. The DNA of the CDR3 is TGCAGTGCTACAAAGCGGGGGGCCCTTTATACGCAGTATTTT. It specifies CSATKRGALYTQYF. The V gene is TRBV20-1, the J gene TRBJ2-3; 9 nucleotides line up with TRBD2. Germline values: CDR1 DFQATT, CDR2 SNEGSKA (reference sequence). The CDR3 spans 14 residues. V shed 4 bases, J shed 7 bases, and the junction held 9 bases outside the gene matches.

The rearrangement uses TRBV2 and TRBJ2-2, with D unclear. The CDR3 has 14 amino acids. CDR1 SNHLY and CDR2 FYNNEI come from the germline V gene. Trimming took off 5 bases at V and 4 bases at J, with 11 bases between the two ends. As DNA, the CDR3 is TGTGCCAGCAGTCCCGCCGTGGTCACCGGGGAGCTGTTTTTT. It specifies CASSPAVVTGELFF.

The genes are TRBV4-3 and TRBJ2-3; the match to TRBD1 covers 10 bases. The ends lost 4 bases at V and 3 bases at J; junction bases unmatched: 7. CDR1 is LGHNA and CDR2 is YSLEER in the germline V gene. The CDR3 extends over 16 amino acids. This chain's CDR3 is CASSPGDRGGTDTQYF. The CDR3 DNA sequence: TGCGCCAGCAGCCCAGGGGACAGGGGTGGGACAGATACGCAGTATTTT.

This clonotype was detected a few times. This chain joins TRBV10-3 and TRBJ2-1; tentative D call: TRBD1 (6 bases). Between the trimmed V and J ends, which lost 5 bases and 7 bases, there was a span of 15 bases. The germline gives CDR1 ENHRY, CDR2 SYGVKD. CDR3 size: 14 residues. CDR3 protein: CAISLTGQGNEQFF. The CDR3 DNA is TGTGCCATCAGTCTGACAGGCCAGGGGAATGAGCAGTTCTTC.

The V and J genes are TRBV7-2 and TRBJ2-2, with a possible D match to TRBD1 (6 bases). This CDR3 contains 16 residues. Trimming left V 4 bases short and J 5 bases short, with 17 bases between. Germline V gene sequence: CDR1 SGHTA, CDR2 FQGNSA. The CDR3 spells CASSSLGTGLTGELFF. CDR3 in DNA: TGTGCCAGCAGCTCGCTGGGAACAGGGCTTACCGGGGAGCTGTTTTTT.

The chain uses TRBV6-6 and TRBJ1-2; D is perhaps TRBD1 (5 bases). This CDR3 spans 16 amino acids. Germline V gives CDR1 MNHNY, CDR2 SVGAGI (reference sequence). V shed 6 bases and J shed 3 bases, with 20 bases lying between them. CDR3 coding DNA: TGTGCCAGCAGATCAAATCTTATTCAGGGTGACTATGGCTACACCTTC. Translating gives CASRSNLIQGDYGYTF.

The V and J genes are TRBV30 and TRBJ1-5; 9 bases fit TRBD1. The trim removed 3 bases at V and 0 bases at J, leaving 3 bases unmatched. CDR3 size: 15 residues. The germline CDR1 and CDR2 sequences are GTSNPN and SVGIG (reference sequence). The CDR3 spells CAWREQGASNQPQHF. In DNA, the CDR3 is TGTGCCTGGAGGGAACAGGGGGCTAGCAATCAGCCCCAGCATTTT.

This sequence joins TRBV29-1 and TRBJ2-2; possible D gene TRBD2, 6 bases. The CDR3 loop spans 12 amino acids. Germline CDR1 reads SQVTM; CDR2 reads ANQGSEA. V lost 7 bases to trimming and J lost 9 bases, with 15 bases between them. The CDR3 loop reads CSAEGGYRELFF. Written as DNA, the CDR3 is TGCAGCGCCGAGGGAGGTTACCGGGAGCTGTTTTTT.

V usage is TRBV7-9 and J usage is TRBJ2-7; TRBD1 matches at 9 bases. The CDR3 totals 13 residues. CDR1 is SEHNR and CDR2 is FQNEAQ in the germline V gene (reference sequence). V shed 5 bases and J 7 bases; nucleotides not matched to a gene: 6. The CDR3 region has the DNA TGTGCCAGCAGCCGCACGACAGGGGGAGAGCAGTACTTC. Translating it yields CASSRTTGGEQYF.

CDR3 DNA sequence: TGCGCCAGCAGCAAAATGGGAGGGCCCGGGCGTGAGCAGTTCTTC. Amino acid sequence: CASSKMGGPGREQFF. The rearrangement links TRBV5-1 to TRBJ2-1, with 7 bases identical to TRBD2. The V gene end was trimmed by 4 bases and the J gene end by 9 bases; junction bases not matched to a gene: 13. CDR3 length: 15 residues. The V gene's germline CDR1 is SGHRS and CDR2 YFSETQ. The full variable domain, with the rest looked up from reference TRBV5-1 and TRBJ2-1, is KAGVTQTPRYLIKTRGQQVTLSCSPISGHRSVSWYQQTPGQGLQFLFEYFSETQRNKGNFPGRFSGRQFSNSRSEMNVSTLELGDSALYLCASSKMGGPGREQFFGPGTRLTVL.

The CDR3 nucleotides are TGCAGCGTTGAAGACGTGAATGGCTACACCTTC. This gives the protein CSVEDVNGYTF. This sequence joins TRBV29-1 and TRBJ1-2; D uncertain. The V and J ends lost 0 bases and 6 bases respectively, with 5 bases between them. Germline loops: CDR1 SQVTM, CDR2 ANQGSEA. The CDR3 has 11 residues.

The chain links TRBV27 to TRBJ1-3; D gene unclear. Germline V lookup: CDR1 MNHEY, CDR2 SMNVEV (reference sequence). Trimming cost V 8 bases and J 0 bases, with 5 bases left between them. There are 12 residues in the CDR3. CDR3 nucleotide sequence: TGTGCCAGCTGGAGCTCTGGAAACACCATATATTTT. As protein: CASWSSGNTIYF.

J is TRBJ2-7 and V is TRBV5-1; the D is unclear. Germline V lookup: CDR1 SGHRS, CDR2 YFSETQ. CDR3 length equals 14 residues. The V end lost 1 base, the J end lost 7 bases, and 15 bases lay between the germline ends. CDR3 in DNA: TGCGCCAGCAGCTTGTTTCGAGGTTCGGTGGAGCAGTACTTC. Encoded protein: CASSLFRGSVEQYF.

This clonotype showed up just once. This chain uses TRBV5-6 with TRBJ2-5; 9 bases are shared with TRBD1. After removal of 0 bases from V and 2 bases from J, the junction contained 2 bases not matched to a gene. Per the germline V gene, CDR1 is SGHDT and CDR2 is YYEEEE. The CDR3 is 15 residues long. The CDR3 here is CASSLVDRGQETQYF. CDR3 coding DNA: TGTGCCAGCAGCTTGGTGGACAGGGGACAAGAGACCCAGTACTTC. The whole variable domain, filled in from reference TRBV5-6 and TRBJ2-5, reads DAGVTQSPTHLIKTRGQQVTLRCSPKSGHDTVSWYQQALGQGPQFIFQYYEEEERQRGNFPDRFSGHQFPNYSSELNVNALLLGDSALYLCASSLVDRGQETQYFGPGTRLLVL.

The chain employs TRBV9 and TRBJ1-1, with D tentatively TRBD1 (5 bases). The CDR3 extends over 16 amino acids. Between the trimmed V and J ends, which lost 4 bases and 2 bases, there was a span of 18 bases. Germline V CDR1 and CDR2: SGDLS, YYNGEE. The CDR3 here is CASSSLMGRANTEAFF. CDR3 nucleotides: TGTGCCAGCAGCTCTCTAATGGGCAGGGCAAACACTGAAGCTTTCTTT.

The chain combines TRBV29-1 with TRBJ2-1; 10 bases align to TRBD1. The V gene end was trimmed by 4 bases and the J gene end by 7 bases; junction bases not matched to a gene: 10. In germline, CDR1 is SQVTM, CDR2 ANQGSEA. The CDR3 sequence is 15 residues long. The CDR3 reads CSVGPDRGQFNEQFF. DNA for the CDR3: TGCAGCGTTGGGCCTGACAGGGGGCAATTTAATGAGCAGTTCTTC.

The rearrangement joins TRBV19 to TRBJ2-3; TRBD1 agrees at 7 bases. Germline V gene data show CDR1 as LNHDA and CDR2 as SQIVND (reference sequence). The CDR3 runs 13 residues. The J segment lost 5 bases and the V segment lost 6 bases, leaving 5 bases of the junction unmatched. The CDR3 coding sequence is TGTGCCAGTAGCCCACAGGGGCAAGATACGCAGTATTTT. Protein product: CASSPQGQDTQYF.

V is TRBV5-6 and J is TRBJ1-5, with 8 bases matching TRBD1. The germline CDR1 and CDR2 sequences are SGHDT and YYEEEE. V lost 5 bases and J lost 6; bases outside the gene matches: 10. The CDR3 runs 15 residues. CDR3: CASSPSRTGFQPQHF. CDR3 DNA: TGTGCCAGCAGTCCCAGCCGGACAGGGTTTCAGCCCCAGCATTTT.

This clonotype was seen only once. The genes are TRBV29-1 and TRBJ2-5, with 11 bases fitting TRBD2. J lost 4 bases, V lost 6 bases, and 7 bases had no gene match. CDR3 size: 14 residues. Germline-derived CDR1 and CDR2 are SQVTM and ANQGSEA. The CDR3 protein is CSVAQTSGTETQYF. The CDR3 region has the DNA TGCAGCGTCGCCCAGACTAGCGGGACAGAGACCCAGTACTTC.

The chain carries TRBV23-1 and TRBJ1-5; D is undetermined. TRBV23-1 is noted as an ORF with a role that remains uncertain. This CDR3 comprises 14 residues. Deletions cut 4 bases from V and 4 bases from J, with 11 bases between. As DNA, the CDR3 is TGCGCCAGCAGTCCTGGGCAGAGAAATCAGCCCCAGCATTTT. Translation gives CASSPGQRNQPQHF.

The chain joins TRBV28 to TRBJ1-2; no clear D gene. The CDR3 runs to 13 residues. Germline V gene sequence: CDR1 MDHEN, CDR2 SYDVKM. Trimming took off 5 bases at V and 8 bases at J, with 15 bases between the two ends. The CDR3, as DNA: TGTGCCAGCAGTCTCAGACGTGGGTTGGGCTACACCTTC. Residues: CASSLRRGLGYTF.

The rearrangement links TRBV11-2 to TRBJ1-1; D uncertain. The length of the CDR3 is 13 residues. V lost 5 bases and J 1 base, leaving 8 bases between the germline ends. CDR1 is SGHAT, CDR2 FQNNGV, per germline. CDR3 amino acids: CASSSTWNTEAFF. The CDR3 DNA sequence: TGTGCCAGCAGCAGCACGTGGAACACTGAAGCTTTCTTT. Full variable domain (outside the CDR3, taken from reference TRBV11-2 and TRBJ1-1): EAGVAQSPRYKIIEKRQSVAFWCNPISGHATLYWYQQILGQGPKLLIQFQNNGVVDDSQLPKDRFSAERLKGVDSTLKIQPAKLEDSAVYLCASSSTWNTEAFFGQGTRLTVV.

The gene calls are TRBV5-1 and TRBJ2-2; TRBD1 is a possible D gene (6 bases). The CDR3 runs to 15 residues. Germline V lookup: CDR1 SGHRS, CDR2 YFSETQ. The germline V and J ends were trimmed by 7 bases and 0 bases, with 13 bases remaining between them. CDR3 in DNA: TGCGCCAGCGGCCCCGGGACACCGAACACCGGGGAGCTGTTTTTT. Its translation: CASGPGTPNTGELFF.

As DNA, the CDR3 is TGTGCCAGTCTCCGGGACAGGGCCTACGAGCAGTACTTC. The encoded protein is CASLRDRAYEQYF. This sequence joins TRBV7-2 and TRBJ2-7; TRBD1 matches at 9 bases. Germline CDR1 reads SGHTA; CDR2 reads FQGNSA. The CDR3 has 13 residues. Germline trimming cut 9 bases from V and 2 bases from J; bases unmatched to any gene: 5.